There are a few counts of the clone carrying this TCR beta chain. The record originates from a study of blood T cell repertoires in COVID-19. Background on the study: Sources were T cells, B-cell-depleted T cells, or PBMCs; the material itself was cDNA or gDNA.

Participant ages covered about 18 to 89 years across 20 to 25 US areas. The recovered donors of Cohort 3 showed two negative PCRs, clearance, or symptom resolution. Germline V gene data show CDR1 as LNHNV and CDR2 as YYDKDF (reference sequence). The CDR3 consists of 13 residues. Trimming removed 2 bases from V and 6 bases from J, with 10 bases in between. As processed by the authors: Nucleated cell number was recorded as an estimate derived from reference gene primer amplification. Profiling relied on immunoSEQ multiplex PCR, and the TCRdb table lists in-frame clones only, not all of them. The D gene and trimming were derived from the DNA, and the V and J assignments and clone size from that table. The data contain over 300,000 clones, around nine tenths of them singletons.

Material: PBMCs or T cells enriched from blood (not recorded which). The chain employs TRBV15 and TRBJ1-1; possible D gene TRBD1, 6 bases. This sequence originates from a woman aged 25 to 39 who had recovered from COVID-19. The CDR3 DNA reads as TGTGCCACCAGCAGACTCAGGGGCGCTGAAGCTTTCTTT. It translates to CATSRLRGAEAFF.